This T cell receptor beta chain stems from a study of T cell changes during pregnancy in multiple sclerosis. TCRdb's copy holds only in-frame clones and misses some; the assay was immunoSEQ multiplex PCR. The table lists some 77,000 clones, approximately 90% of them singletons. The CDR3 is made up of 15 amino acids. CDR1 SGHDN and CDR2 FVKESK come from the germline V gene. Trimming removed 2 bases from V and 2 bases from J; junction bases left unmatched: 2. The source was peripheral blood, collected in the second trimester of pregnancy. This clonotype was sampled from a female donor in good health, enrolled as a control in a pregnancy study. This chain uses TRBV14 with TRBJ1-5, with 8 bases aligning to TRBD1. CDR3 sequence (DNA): TGTGCCAGCAGCCAAACAGGGGGTGGCAATCAGCCCCAGCATTTT. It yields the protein CASSQTGGGNQPQHF. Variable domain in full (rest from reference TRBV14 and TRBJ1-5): EAGVTQFPSHSVIEKGQTVTLRCDPISGHDNLYWYRRVMGKEIKFLLHFVKESKQDESGMPNNRFLAERTGGTYSTLKVQPAELEDSGVYFCASSQTGGGNQPQHFGDGTRLSIL.